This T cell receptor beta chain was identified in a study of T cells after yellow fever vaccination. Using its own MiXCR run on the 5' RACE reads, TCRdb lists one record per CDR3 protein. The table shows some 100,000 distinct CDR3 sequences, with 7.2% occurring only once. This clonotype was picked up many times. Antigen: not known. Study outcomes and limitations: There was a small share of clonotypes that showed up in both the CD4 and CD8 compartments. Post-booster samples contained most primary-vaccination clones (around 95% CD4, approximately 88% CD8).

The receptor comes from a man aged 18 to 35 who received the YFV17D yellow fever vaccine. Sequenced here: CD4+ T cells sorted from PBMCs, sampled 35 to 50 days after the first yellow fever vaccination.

The CDR3 protein is CASSLGNEKLFF. The CDR3 bases are TGTGCCAGCAGTTTGGGGAATGAAAAACTGTTTTTT. This chain connects TRBV28 to TRBJ1-4, with unresolved D. From germline, CDR1 is MDHEN and CDR2 SYDVKM. V lost 3 bases to trimming and J lost 5 bases, with 4 bases between them. CDR3 length: 12 residues.